The rows below give T cell receptor beta chains drawn from one sample of a study of blood T cell repertoires in COVID-19. Libraries were prepared by immunoSEQ multiplex PCR; TCRdb keeps only in-frame clonotypes and omits some of them. The sample has over 95,000 clones, around 84% seen once. The sample taken for sequencing was peripheral blood. These receptors were taken from a woman aged 55-70 years with acute or convalescent COVID-19. The CDR3 runs from the conserved cysteine through the conserved F or W. Fields, in order: J gene, clone size, V gene, D gene, CDR3 DNA, CDR3 protein. D genes are given only for firm matches. Rows may omit the clone size; those that give it use once, few, many or a size class.

J: TRBJ1-5
size: -
V: TRBV2
D: TRBD1
DNA: TGTGCCAGTTTACAGGGGCCCGGGCTCAATCAGCCCCAGCATTTT
CDR3: CASLQGPGLNQPQHF

J: TRBJ2-3
size: many
V: TRBV27
D: -
DNA: TGTGCCAGCAGTTTAACGGGGGAAGGAGATACGCAGTATTTT
CDR3: CASSLTGEGDTQYF

J: TRBJ2-7
size: once
V: TRBV4-1
D: -
DNA: TGCGCCAGCAGCCAAGTCGGCAGGCCCTACGAGCAGTACTTC
CDR3: CASSQVGRPYEQYF

J: TRBJ1-4
size: -
V: TRBV6-5
D: -
DNA: TGTGCCAGCCGGAGCCATCAAGAAAAACTGTTTTTT
CDR3: CASRSHQEKLFF

J: TRBJ1-2
size: -
V: TRBV5-8
D: -
DNA: TGTGCCAGCAGCGGGGCAGCGAGGTATGGCTACACCTTC
CDR3: CASSGAARYGYTF

J: TRBJ1-1
size: -
V: TRBV5-1
D: -
DNA: TGCGCCAGCAGCTTGGAATTGCGGAACACTGAAGCTTTCTTT
CDR3: CASSLELRNTEAFF

J: TRBJ2-1
size: once
V: TRBV15
D: -
DNA: TGTGCCACCAGCAGGTTTGGTCTCGGTGAGCAGTTCTTC
CDR3: CATSRFGLGEQFF

J: TRBJ1-4
size: -
V: TRBV6-5
D: -
DNA: TGTGCCAGCAGTTTTAGCTTAGGGGCGATAAGTGAAAAACTGTTTTTT
CDR3: CASSFSLGAISEKLFF

J: TRBJ2-5
size: -
V: TRBV2
D: TRBD1
DNA: TGTGCCAGCCGTCCCGGGACAGGGGTTGGCACCCAGTACTTC
CDR3: CASRPGTGVGTQYF

J: TRBJ1-1
size: -
V: TRBV11-3
D: TRBD1
DNA: TGTGCCAGCAGCTTAACCGGGACAGGGAGGAACACTGAAGCTTTCTTT
CDR3: CASSLTGTGRNTEAFF